This T cell receptor beta chain was documented in a study of blood T cells in healthy people across ages. Next came a second PCR, run for about 7 to 12 cycles, which used a sample-barcoded 5' primer along with a J-beta primer mix. TCRdb itself ran the 5' RACE reads through MiXCR, one entry per CDR3 protein. The repertoire holds roughly 1,300,000 distinct CDR3 sequences, with 55% to 75% as singletons. This CDR3 spans 12 amino acids. Trimming took off 7 bases at V and 7 bases at J, with 13 bases between the two ends. This rearrangement joins TRBV12-3 or TRBV12-4 to TRBJ1-1; no firm D call. Sequencing input: blood. The sequence was collected from a man younger than 35 in good health. The CDR3 nucleotides read TGTGCCAGCATTCCGAGGTCGGGTGAAGCTTTCTTT. Encoded protein: CASIPRSGEAFF.